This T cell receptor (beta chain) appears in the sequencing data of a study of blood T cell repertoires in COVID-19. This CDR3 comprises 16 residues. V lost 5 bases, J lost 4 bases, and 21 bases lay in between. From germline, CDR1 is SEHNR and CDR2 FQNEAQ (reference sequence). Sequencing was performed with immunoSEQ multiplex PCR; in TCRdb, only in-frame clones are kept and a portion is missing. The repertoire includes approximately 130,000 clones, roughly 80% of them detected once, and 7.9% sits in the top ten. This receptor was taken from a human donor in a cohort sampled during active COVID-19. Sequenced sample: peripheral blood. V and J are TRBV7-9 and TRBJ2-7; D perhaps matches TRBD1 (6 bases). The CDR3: CASSPPFGTKAYEQYF. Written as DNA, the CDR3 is TGTGCCAGCAGCCCTCCCTTCGGGACAAAGGCTTACGAGCAGTACTTC.